A single sample gave rise to the 17 T cell receptor beta chains below, sequenced in a study of Graves' ophthalmopathy and Graves' hyperthyroidism. The authors amplified TCR beta CDR3 regions from RNA transcripts. Amplification began with first-round RT-PCR using HTBI primers, then second-round multiplex PCR was performed. TCRdb reprocessed the multiplex PCR reads with MiXCR, giving one entry per CDR3 protein. Of 200,000 to 250,000 distinct CDR3 sequences detected, 20% to 25% appear once; the ten largest clones hold more than 35%. Sequencing was done on a sample of peripheral blood. The origin of the receptors is a woman aged 45-65 years with Graves' ophthalmopathy.

Ten or more counts support this clonotype. The rearrangement joins TRBV27 to TRBJ1-2, with a possible D match to TRBD1 (6 bases). Germline V gives CDR1 MNHEY, CDR2 SMNVEV (reference sequence). V was trimmed by 5 bases and J by 4 bases, leaving 20 bases between them. This CDR3 spans 16 amino acids. The CDR3 loop is CASSGGKGGRFYGYTF. CDR3 sequence (DNA): TGTGCCAGCAGTGGGGGGAAGGGGGGCAGATTCTATGGCTACACCTTC.

This clonotype was observed a few times. The chain employs TRBV7-3 and TRBJ2-7, with 14 positions matching TRBD2. Germline loops: CDR1 SGHTA, CDR2 FQGTGA. The ends lost 5 bases at V and 4 bases at J; junction bases unmatched: 19. The CDR3 runs to 20 residues. The CDR3 nucleotides read TGTGCCAGCAGCCCCCACGCCGGGACTAGCGGGAGAAAAAGCTTGTACGAGCAGTACTTC. This encodes CASSPHAGTSGRKSLYEQYF.

This clonotype showed up many times. The V gene is TRBV6-1, the J gene TRBJ1-1; 7 bases are shared with TRBD1. V lost 7 bases and J lost 4; bases outside the gene matches: 6. The CDR3 runs 13 residues. Per germline, CDR1 MNHNS and CDR2 SASEGT. The CDR3 sequence: CASKQTGSTEAFF. The CDR3 coding sequence is TGTGCCAGCAAACAGACAGGGAGCACTGAAGCTTTCTTT.

This clonotype has at least ten counts. The rearrangement links TRBV12-3 or TRBV12-4 to TRBJ2-6; D might be TRBD1 (6 bases). This CDR3 is 15 amino acids long. V lost 6 bases and J 2 bases, leaving 11 bases between the germline ends. Here the CDR3 DNA reads TGTGCCAGCAGCCTCAGGGGACCTGGGGCCAACGTCCTGACTTTC. Residues: CASSLRGPGANVLTF.

In the case of this clonotype: Sequence at one end of the junction differs from germline and may be a read error. The rearrangement joins TRBV6-5 to TRBJ1-2; D perhaps matches TRBD1 (6 bases). Germline CDR1 reads MNHEY; CDR2 reads SVGAGI. This CDR3 has 13 residues. In DNA form, the CDR3 reads TGTGCCAGCAATTGCAGGGGAACAACCGGCTACAACTTC. Translation: CASNCRGTTGYNF.

This clonotype is a singleton in its sample. The chain recombines TRBV20-1 with TRBJ2-7; TRBD2 agrees at 7 bases. V gave up 0 bases and J gave up 0 bases; unmatched junction bases: 17. The CDR3 length is 19 residues. Germline V gives CDR1 DFQATT, CDR2 SNEGSKA (reference sequence). The CDR3 nucleotides read TGCAGTGCTAGAGAAGATTCAAGAAAACTAGCGCCGAGCTCCTACGAGCAGTACTTC. This translates into CSAREDSRKLAPSSYEQYF.

This clonotype was observed many times. This sequence joins TRBV28 and TRBJ1-5, with D uncertain. The ends were cut back, 5 bases at V and 4 bases at J, with 24 bases in the middle. This CDR3 region has 18 residues. Germline V CDR1 and CDR2: MDHEN, SYDVKM. CDR3 protein: CASSGGTWASEGNQPQHF. CDR3 sequence (DNA): TGTGCCAGCAGTGGAGGAACCTGGGCCTCCGAAGGGAATCAGCCCCAGCATTTT.

The V and J genes are TRBV12-3 or TRBV12-4 and TRBJ2-2, with a weak D call TRBD2 (7 bases). V lost 5 bases to trimming and J lost 4 bases, with 20 bases between them. The CDR3 has 17 residues. The CDR3, as DNA: TGTGCCAGCAGTCTTTTTACGGGGGGCCGTCGCACCGGGGAGCTGTTTTTT. Encoded protein: CASSLFTGGRRTGELFF.

The sample holds many counts of this clonotype. The J gene is TRBJ1-6, the V gene TRBV2, with TRBD1 as a possible D gene (5 bases). Trimming pared 7 bases from V and 4 bases from J, leaving 11 bases between. The germline V gene encodes CDR1 SNHLY and CDR2 FYNNEI. The CDR3 sequence is 14 residues long. The CDR3 nucleotides read TGTGCCAGCACGCGGACATCTTATAATTCACCCCTCCACTTT. Translation: CASTRTSYNSPLHF.

The V gene is TRBV5-4, the J gene TRBJ2-3; D is perhaps TRBD2 (6 bases). The ends were cut back, 0 bases at V and 3 bases at J, with 14 bases in the middle. The CDR3 extends over 16 amino acids. Germline V lookup: CDR1 SGHNT, CDR2 YYREEE (reference sequence). CDR3 bases: TGTGCCAGCAGCTTGGTTCGCAATGGGGGGACAGATACGCAGTATTTT. As protein: CASSLVRNGGTDTQYF.

This clonotype was picked up many times. The chain is built from TRBV12-3 or TRBV12-4 and TRBJ2-7; 8 positions agree with TRBD1. The CDR3 spans 13 residues. After removal of 6 bases from V and 9 bases from J, the junction contained 10 bases not matched to a gene. In DNA, the CDR3 is TGTGCCAGCAGGTATAGGACCGGGACAGGGCAGTACTTC. This gives the protein CASRYRTGTGQYF.

The rearrangement joins TRBV27 to TRBJ1-6, with D possibly matching TRBD1 (5 bases). There are 17 residues in the CDR3. V lost 4 bases and J lost 10, with 23 bases in between. Germline loops: CDR1 MNHEY, CDR2 SMNVEV (reference sequence). In nucleotides, the CDR3 is TGTGCCAGCAGTTACGTCCGACGCTTGTCGGGGGGATCACCCCTCCACTTT. It specifies CASSYVRRLSGGSPLHF.

This clonotype was detected ten times or more. The rearrangement uses TRBV2 and TRBJ2-6; tentatively, D is TRBD1 (5 bases). With 5 bases removed from V and 2 bases from J, the gap between germline ends came to 10 bases. CDR1 is SNHLY, CDR2 FYNNEI, per germline. The CDR3 runs to 15 residues. This CDR3 reads CASSLTVPGANVLTF. The CDR3 bases are TGTGCCAGCAGTCTGACAGTACCTGGGGCCAACGTCCTGACTTTC.

This clonotype appeared a few times. This CDR3 is CSASRQGAFF. The DNA for the CDR3 is TGCAGTGCTAGTCGGCAGGGGGCTTTCTTT. The chain recombines TRBV20-1 with TRBJ1-1; tentative D call: TRBD1 (6 bases). The CDR3 is 10 amino acids. Germline loops: CDR1 DFQATT, CDR2 SNEGSKA (reference sequence). Trimming stripped 3 bases from V and 11 bases from J, with 10 bases between.

The table lists this clonotype with many counts. The chain couples TRBV30 to TRBJ2-5; D gene unclear. The CDR3 consists of 11 residues. V lost 0 bases and J lost 5, with 4 bases in between. Germline values: CDR1 GTSNPN, CDR2 SVGIG (reference sequence). CDR3: CAWSVSETQYF. As DNA, the CDR3 is TGTGCCTGGAGTGTAAGTGAGACCCAGTACTTC. Variable domain in full (rest from reference TRBV30 and TRBJ2-5): SQTIHQWPATLVQPVGSPLSLECTVEGTSNPNLYWYRQAAGRGLQLLFYSVGIGQISSEVPQNLSASRPQDRQFILSSKKLLLSDSGFYLCAWSVSETQYFGPGTRLLVL.

In its sample, this clonotype was seen many times. J is TRBJ2-6 and V is TRBV2; D is perhaps TRBD2 (6 bases). Germline V gene lookup returns CDR1 SNHLY and CDR2 FYNNEI. Between the trimmed V and J ends, which lost 6 bases and 2 bases, there was a span of 11 bases. The CDR3 contains 15 residues. The CDR3 bases are TGTGCCAGCAGAATAACGGGGGCTGGGGCCAACGTCCTGACTTTC. This sequence encodes CASRITGAGANVLTF. Based on the CDR3 plus reference TRBV2 and TRBJ2-6, the full variable domain is EPEVTQTPSHQVTQMGQEVILRCVPISNHLYFYWYRQILGQKVEFLVSFYNNEISEKSEIFDDQFSVERPDGSNFTLKIRSTKLEDSAMYFCASRITGAGANVLTFGAGSRLTVL.

At least ten counts were recorded for this clonotype. The chain links TRBV18 to TRBJ2-5, with D uncertain. Germline V CDR1 and CDR2: KGHSH, LQKENI. Trimming took off 3 bases at V and 5 bases at J, with 10 bases between the two ends. The CDR3 extends over 13 amino acids. DNA for the CDR3: TGTGCCAGCTCACCCTCCTTGTGGGAGACCCAGTACTTC. It is translated as CASSPSLWETQYF.